This TCR beta chain was profiled in a study of PD-1 blockade in classical Hodgkin lymphoma. Study information: The patients were dosed with nivolumab 3 mg/kg, infused intravenously every 2 weeks.

General study findings and limits: Undefined causes, possibly disease activity or prior therapy, underlie the repertoire differences.

CDR3 length equals 16 residues. V was trimmed by 4 bases and J by 3 bases, leaving 13 bases between them. CDR1 is MNHNS, CDR2 SASEGT, per germline. Each and every patient relapsed after autologous stem cell transplantation, and patients got differing brentuximab vedotin exposure. Complete response, partial response or progressive disease was each patient's best response. Sequencing was performed with immunoSEQ multiplex PCR; in TCRdb, only in-frame clones are kept and a portion is missing. The table has some 39,000 clones, roughly 86% seen once. Notes on this clone: The antigen remains undetermined.

Sample: peripheral blood mononuclear cells (PBMCs), taken at baseline. This sequence was found in a human donor with classical Hodgkin lymphoma. The chain has TRBV6-1 and TRBJ2-6, with D unclear. CDR3 sequence: CASSGSGLFGANVLTF. CDR3 nucleotides: TGTGCCAGCAGTGGGTCTGGGCTCTTTGGGGCCAACGTCCTGACTTTC.